This note documents a single T cell receptor (beta chain) sequence. The antigen remains unidentified. This entry comes from a study of T cell responses to AZD1222 COVID-19 vaccine. Broader study findings: Scientists sampled the repertoires only once the peak T cell response had passed.

This CDR3 region has 14 residues. Germline assignment: CDR1 SGHKS and CDR2 YYEKEE (reference sequence). V was shortened by 5 bases and J by 0 bases, with 12 bases between the two germline ends. Data came from immunoSEQ multiplex PCR; TCRdb stores just in-frame clones and leaves some out. Among 100,000 to 150,000 clones listed, 88% were seen once. The chain employs TRBV5-5 and TRBJ2-7; tentative D call: TRBD2 (6 bases). The sequence was collected from an adult in good health. This specimen was peripheral blood, taken on day 0 of AZD1222 vaccination. CDR3 sequence reads: CASSHGGSSYEQYF. The DNA for the CDR3 is TGTGCCAGCAGTCATGGGGGGAGCTCCTACGAGCAGTACTTC.